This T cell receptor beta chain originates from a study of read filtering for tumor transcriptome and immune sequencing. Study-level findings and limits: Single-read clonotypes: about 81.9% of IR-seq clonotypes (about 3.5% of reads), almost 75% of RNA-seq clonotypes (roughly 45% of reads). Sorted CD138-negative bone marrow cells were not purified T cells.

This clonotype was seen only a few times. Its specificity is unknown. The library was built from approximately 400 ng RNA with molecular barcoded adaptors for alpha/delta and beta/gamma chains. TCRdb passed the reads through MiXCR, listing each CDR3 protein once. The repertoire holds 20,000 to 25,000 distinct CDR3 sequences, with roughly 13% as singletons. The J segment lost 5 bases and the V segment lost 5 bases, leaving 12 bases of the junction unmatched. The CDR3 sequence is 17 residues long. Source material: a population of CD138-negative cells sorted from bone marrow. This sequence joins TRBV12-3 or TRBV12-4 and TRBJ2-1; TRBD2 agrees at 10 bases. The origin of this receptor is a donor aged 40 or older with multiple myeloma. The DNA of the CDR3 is TGTGCCAGCAGTACCTCAAGCGGGAGGGCCCCCCACAATGAGCAGTTCTTC. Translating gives CASSTSSGRAPHNEQFF.